The 22 T cell receptor beta chains below were found in one sample sequenced in a study of T cell repertoires in cytomegalovirus infection. TCRdb re-derived calls from the reads in MiXCR, one entry per CDR3 protein. The data contain over 100,000 distinct CDR3 sequences, over 9.5% of them singletons. These receptors have no identified antigens. The sequencing input was PBMCs, sequenced either directly or after in vitro stimulation (not recorded which). These receptors were taken from a human donor in good health (CMV status not recorded). Some clones in this sample may be carry-over from other donors' samples.

This clonotype occurred many times. The chain employs TRBV12-3 or TRBV12-4 and TRBJ1-1, with D uncertain. The CDR3 spans 13 residues. V was clipped by 3 bases and J by 7 bases, with 12 bases between them. The DNA for the CDR3 is TGTGCCAGCAGTTTGTGGGGAAGGGATGAAGCTTTCTTT. It yields the protein CASSLWGRDEAFF.

This clonotype occurred many times. This rearrangement joins TRBV12-3 or TRBV12-4 to TRBJ1-3, with a weak D call TRBD1 (5 bases). The CDR3 runs to 13 residues. Between the trimmed V and J ends, which lost 6 bases and 5 bases, there was a span of 11 bases. CDR3 coding DNA: TGTGCCAGCAGCCCGAGACAGAGAAACACCATATATTTT. Translated, it gives CASSPRQRNTIYF.

This clonotype was seen at least ten times. The chain uses TRBV5-6 and TRBJ1-2; 9 bases fit TRBD1. Germline V lookup: CDR1 SGHDT, CDR2 YYEEEE. V lost 3 bases to trimming and J lost 8 bases; unmatched junction nucleotides: 8. The CDR3 has 14 residues. CDR3: CASSWGTGTAGYTF. The CDR3 DNA is TGTGCCAGCAGCTGGGGGACAGGGACCGCGGGCTACACCTTC.

The chain combines TRBV29-1 with TRBJ1-1; the D gene is possibly TRBD1 (5 bases). Trimming shortened V by 6 bases and J by 4 bases, and 12 bases separated the two germline ends. The CDR3 spans 12 residues. The germline CDR1 and CDR2 sequences are SQVTM and ANQGSEA. CDR3 in amino acids: CSVRGSPTEAFF. The DNA for the CDR3 is TGCAGCGTCCGGGGCAGCCCCACTGAAGCTTTCTTT. Based on the CDR3 plus reference TRBV29-1 and TRBJ1-1, the full variable domain is SAVISQKPSRDICQRGTSLTIQCQVDSQVTMMFWYRQQPGQSLTLIATANQGSEATYESGFVIDKFPISRPNLTFSTLTVSNMSPEDSSIYLCSVRGSPTEAFFGQGTRLTVV.

The sample holds many counts of this clonotype. The chain links TRBV7-6 to TRBJ2-2; 8 bases map to TRBD2. V dropped 2 bases and J dropped 0; count of bases not matched to a gene: 2. CDR1 SGHVS and CDR2 FNYEAQ come from the germline V gene. The CDR3 extends over 16 amino acids. The CDR3 protein is CASSLSAGANTGELFF. DNA for the CDR3: TGTGCCAGCAGCTTATCAGCGGGGGCGAACACCGGGGAGCTGTTTTTT.

This clonotype was counted ten times or more. The rearrangement joins TRBV4-3 to TRBJ1-6, with TRBD1 matching 10 bases. The CDR3 runs 16 residues. Germline-derived CDR1 and CDR2 are LGHNA and YSLEER. The V segment lost 3 bases and the J segment 8 bases; nucleotides outside the gene matches: 7. CDR3 coding DNA: TGCGCCAGCAGCCAGGGGACAGGGGCATCCTATTCACCCCTCCACTTT. Its translation: CASSQGTGASYSPLHF.

At least ten counts were recorded for this clonotype. Written as DNA, the CDR3 is TGTGCCAGCAGCAGACTAGCGATTGAGCAGTTCTTC. As protein: CASSRLAIEQFF. The chain has TRBV7-2 and TRBJ2-1, with 8 bases that match TRBD2. CDR1 and CDR2 (germline): SGHTA, FQGNSA. Trimming at V came to 5 bases and at J to 9 bases, leaving 3 bases not matched to a gene. This CDR3 is built from 12 residues.

The genes are TRBV20-1 and TRBJ2-3; the match to TRBD2 covers 14 bases. This CDR3 is built from 14 residues. CDR1 is DFQATT and CDR2 is SNEGSKA in the germline V gene (reference sequence). After removal of 6 bases from V and 6 bases from J, the junction contained 5 bases not matched to a gene. CDR3: CSARLAGGEDTQYF. The CDR3 nucleotides are TGCAGTGCACGACTAGCGGGGGGGGAGGATACGCAGTATTTT.

The chain combines TRBV15 with TRBJ1-2, with 10 nucleotides matching TRBD1. Germline V gene lookup returns CDR1 LNHNV and CDR2 YYDKDF (reference sequence). CDR3 size: 17 residues. The trim removed 2 bases at V and 4 bases at J, leaving 10 bases unmatched. The CDR3 sequence: CATSRILGTGDIYGYTF. CDR3 in DNA: TGTGCCACCAGCAGAATTCTAGGGACAGGGGATATCTATGGCTACACCTTC.

This chain uses TRBV19 with TRBJ1-6, with 12 bases matching TRBD1. Germline CDR1 LNHDA, CDR2 SQIVND (reference sequence). The V gene end was trimmed by 10 bases and the J gene end by 10 bases; junction bases not matched to a gene: 14. The CDR3 loop spans 16 amino acids. CDR3 DNA sequence: TGTGCCACTCGACTTACGGGACAGGGGGCATACTCACCCCTCCACTTT. It encodes CATRLTGQGAYSPLHF.

This clonotype was counted only a few times. The genes are TRBV2 and TRBJ2-3; no clear D gene. V shed 6 bases and J shed 3 bases, with 4 bases lying between them. Germline values: CDR1 SNHLY, CDR2 FYNNEI. This CDR3 has 11 residues. CDR3 region: CASRGTDTQYF. The CDR3 region has the DNA TGTGCCAGCAGGGGGACAGATACGCAGTATTTT.

The V gene is TRBV4-3, the J gene TRBJ1-1; 8 nucleotides line up with TRBD1. The V and J ends lost 4 bases and 0 bases, in that order; junction bases with no gene match: 7. Germline CDR1 LGHNA, CDR2 YSLEER. The CDR3 is 16 residues long. The chain's CDR3 is CASSPGTGYMNTEAFF. The CDR3 coding sequence is TGCGCCAGCAGCCCCGGGACAGGATACATGAACACTGAAGCTTTCTTT.

This clonotype was seen many times. The rearrangement uses TRBV7-9 and TRBJ1-3; no definite D call. Germline loops: CDR1 SEHNR, CDR2 FQNEAQ (reference sequence). V lost 5 bases to trimming and J lost 1 base, with 9 bases between them. The CDR3 runs to 14 residues. CDR3 sequence reads: CASSAGLSGNTIYF. The DNA of the CDR3 is TGTGCCAGCAGCGCCGGGCTTTCTGGAAACACCATATATTTT.

In this sample, this clonotype turned up many times. The DNA for the CDR3 is TGTGCCAGCAGCCCCTGGGATTTCAAAGAGACCCAGTACTTC. Protein product: CASSPWDFKETQYF. The gene calls are TRBV12-3 or TRBV12-4 and TRBJ2-5, with no clear D. Deletions cut 6 bases from V and 3 bases from J, with 14 bases between. The CDR3 runs to 14 residues.

Only a few counts were recorded for this clonotype. This chain connects TRBV19 to TRBJ2-1, with TRBD2 matching 10 bases. The length of the CDR3 is 17 residues. Germline CDR1 and CDR2: LNHDA and SQIVND (reference sequence). V shed 3 bases, J shed 9 bases, and the junction held 14 bases outside the gene matches. In DNA, the CDR3 is TGTGCCAGTAGTATCCACCCGACGCTAGCGGGAGCATCTGAGCAGTTCTTC. Amino acid sequence: CASSIHPTLAGASEQFF.

The V call is TRBV28, the J call TRBJ2-3; D is ambiguous. Trimming took off 5 bases at V and 6 bases at J, with 15 bases between the two ends. The CDR3 consists of 14 residues. The germline gives CDR1 MDHEN, CDR2 SYDVKM. The CDR3 nucleotides read TGTGCCAGCAGTGCTCCGGGCACGATGGATACGCAGTATTTT. The encoded protein is CASSAPGTMDTQYF.

This clonotype was detected only a few times. The chain links TRBV6-5 to TRBJ1-2; D possibly corresponds to TRBD1 (5 bases). The CDR3 has 13 amino acids. Between the trimmed V and J ends, which lost 4 bases and 6 bases, there was a span of 12 bases. CDR1 is MNHEY, CDR2 SVGAGI, per germline. Here the CDR3 DNA reads TGTGCCAGCAGTTCGTACCAGGGTCATGGCTACACCTTC. Its protein is CASSSYQGHGYTF.

The table lists this clonotype with many counts. The chain couples TRBV7-8 to TRBJ2-7; 10 bases align to TRBD1. In germline, CDR1 is SGHVS, CDR2 FQNEAQ. Losses at the gene ends were 3 bases for V and 4 bases for J; bases not matched to a gene: 6. The CDR3 contains 15 residues. The DNA for the CDR3 is TGTGCCAGCAGCTTGGGCGACAGGGGGCCGTACGAGCAGTACGTC. This sequence encodes CASSLGDRGPYEQYV.

The V and J genes are TRBV7-2 and TRBJ2-7; tentative D call: TRBD2 (5 bases). V lost 8 bases to trimming and J lost 5 bases, with 22 bases between them. CDR1 is SGHTA and CDR2 is FQGNSA in the germline V gene. CDR3 length: 15 residues. CDR3 in DNA: TGTGCCAGCCGGGGAAAGGGTCGGACCCGGGACGAGCAGTACTTC. Its protein product is CASRGKGRTRDEQYF. The whole variable domain, filled in from reference TRBV7-2 and TRBJ2-7, reads GAGVSQSPSNKVTEKGKDVELRCDPISGHTALYWYRQSLGQGLEFLIYFQGNSAPDKSGLPSDRFSAERTGGSVSTLTIQRTQQEDSAVYLCASRGKGRTRDEQYFGPGTRLTVT.

The V call is TRBV7-2, the J call TRBJ2-1; 7 bases are shared with TRBD2. V trimming: 5 bases; J trimming: 5 bases; junction bases outside the gene matches: 6. The CDR3 extends over 14 amino acids. Germline V CDR1 and CDR2: SGHTA, FQGNSA. CDR3 residues: CASSGTTWDNEQFF. CDR3 DNA sequence: TGTGCCAGCAGCGGGACTACCTGGGACAATGAGCAGTTCTTC.

This clonotype has more than one count but fewer than ten. This chain links TRBV7-3 with TRBJ2-2; D may correspond to TRBD1 or TRBD2 (5 bases each). V was cut by 2 bases and J by 4 bases, with 11 bases left in between. This CDR3 has 15 residues. CDR1 SGHTA and CDR2 FQGTGA come from the germline V gene. The CDR3 DNA reads TGTGCCAGCAGCTTAGGGACCCCGGGCACCGGGGAGCTGTTTTTT. Residues: CASSLGTPGTGELFF.

The gene calls are TRBV24-1 and TRBJ2-3; D is uncertain. With 4 bases removed from V and 3 bases from J, the gap between germline ends came to 10 bases. The length of the CDR3 is 14 residues. Germline CDR1 reads KGHDR; CDR2 reads SFDVKD. CDR3 residues: CATSDPRLTDTQYF. The CDR3 DNA reads as TGTGCCACCAGTGACCCCCGATTGACAGATACGCAGTATTTT.